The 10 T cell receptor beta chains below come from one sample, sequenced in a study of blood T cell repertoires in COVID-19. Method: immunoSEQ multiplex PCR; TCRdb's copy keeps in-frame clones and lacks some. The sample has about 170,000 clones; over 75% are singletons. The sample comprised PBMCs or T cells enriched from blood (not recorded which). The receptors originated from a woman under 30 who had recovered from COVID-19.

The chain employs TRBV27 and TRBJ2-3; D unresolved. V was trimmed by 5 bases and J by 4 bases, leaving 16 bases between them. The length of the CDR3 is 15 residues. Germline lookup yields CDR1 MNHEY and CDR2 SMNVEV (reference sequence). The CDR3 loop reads CASSISPMPADTQYF. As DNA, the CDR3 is TGTGCCAGCAGTATAAGCCCTATGCCTGCAGATACGCAGTATTTT.

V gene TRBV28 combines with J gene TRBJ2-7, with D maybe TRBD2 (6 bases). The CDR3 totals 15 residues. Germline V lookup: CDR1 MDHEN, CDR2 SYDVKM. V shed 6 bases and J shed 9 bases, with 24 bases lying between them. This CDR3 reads CASRPPGTGIRRQYF. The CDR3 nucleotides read TGTGCCAGCAGGCCCCCCGGGACTGGAATACGTCGGCAGTACTTC.

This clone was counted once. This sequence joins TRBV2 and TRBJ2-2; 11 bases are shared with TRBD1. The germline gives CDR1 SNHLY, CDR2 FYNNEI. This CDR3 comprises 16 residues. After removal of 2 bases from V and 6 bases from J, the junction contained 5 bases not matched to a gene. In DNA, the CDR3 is TGTGCCAGCAGTGAATGGGTGGGACAGGGGGCCGGGGAGCTGTTTTTT. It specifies CASSEWVGQGAGELFF.

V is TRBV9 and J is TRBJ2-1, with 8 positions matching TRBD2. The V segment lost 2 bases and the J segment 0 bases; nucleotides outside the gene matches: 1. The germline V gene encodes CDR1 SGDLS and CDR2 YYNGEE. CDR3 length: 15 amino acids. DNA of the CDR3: TGTGCCAGCAGCGTGACTAGCGCCTCCTACAATGAGCAGTTCTTC. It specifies CASSVTSASYNEQFF.

CDR3 DNA sequence: TGCGCCAGCAGCTTTGGTGGGGCAGCTCGTCCGAACACTGAAGCTTTCTTT. Translated, it gives CASSFGGAARPNTEAFF. The chain recombines TRBV5-1 with TRBJ1-1; possibly TRBD1 for D (5 bases). This CDR3 has 17 amino acids. Germline loops: CDR1 SGHRS, CDR2 YFSETQ. Trimming took 2 bases from V and 1 from J, leaving 18 bases between them.

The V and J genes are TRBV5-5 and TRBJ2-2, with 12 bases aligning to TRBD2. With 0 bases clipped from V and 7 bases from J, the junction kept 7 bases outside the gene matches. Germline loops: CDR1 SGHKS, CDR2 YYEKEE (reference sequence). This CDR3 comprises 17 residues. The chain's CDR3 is CASSLARASGRDGELFF. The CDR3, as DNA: TGTGCCAGCAGCTTGGCCAGGGCTAGCGGGAGGGACGGGGAGCTGTTTTTT.

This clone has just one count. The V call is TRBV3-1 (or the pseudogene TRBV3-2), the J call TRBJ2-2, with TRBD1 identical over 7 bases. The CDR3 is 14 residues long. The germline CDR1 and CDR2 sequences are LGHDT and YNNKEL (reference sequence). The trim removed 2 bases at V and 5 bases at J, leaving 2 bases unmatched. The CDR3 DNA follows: TGTGCCAGCAGCCAAACAGGGGAAACCGGGGAGCTGTTTTTT. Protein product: CASSQTGETGELFF.

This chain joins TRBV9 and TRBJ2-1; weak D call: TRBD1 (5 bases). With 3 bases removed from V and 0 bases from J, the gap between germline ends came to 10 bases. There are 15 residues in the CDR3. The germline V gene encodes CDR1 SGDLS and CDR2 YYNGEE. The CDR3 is CASSAGAASYNEQFF. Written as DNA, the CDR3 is TGTGCCAGCAGCGCTGGGGCAGCCTCCTACAATGAGCAGTTCTTC. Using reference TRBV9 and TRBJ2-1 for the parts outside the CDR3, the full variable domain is DSGVTQTPKHLITATGQRVTLRCSPRSGDLSVYWYQQSLDQGLQFLIQYYNGEERAKGNILERFSAQQFPDLHSELNLSSLELGDSALYFCASSAGAASYNEQFFGPGTRLTVL.

This chain's CDR3 is CASSWKGGTDTQYF. CDR3 nucleotide sequence: TGCGCCAGCAGCTGGAAGGGGGGCACAGATACGCAGTATTTT. The chain uses TRBV5-1 and TRBJ2-3; D might be TRBD1 (6 bases). The V gene lost 3 bases and the J gene lost 1 base, with 9 bases spanning the gap. This CDR3 spans 14 amino acids. The V gene's germline CDR1 is SGHRS and CDR2 YFSETQ.

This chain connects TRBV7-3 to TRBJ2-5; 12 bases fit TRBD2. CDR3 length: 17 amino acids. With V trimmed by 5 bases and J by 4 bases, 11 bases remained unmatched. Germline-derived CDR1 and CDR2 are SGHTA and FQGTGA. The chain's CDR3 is CASSPGRGLAGGETQYF. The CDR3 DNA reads TGTGCCAGCAGCCCAGGGAGGGGACTAGCGGGCGGAGAGACCCAGTACTTC.